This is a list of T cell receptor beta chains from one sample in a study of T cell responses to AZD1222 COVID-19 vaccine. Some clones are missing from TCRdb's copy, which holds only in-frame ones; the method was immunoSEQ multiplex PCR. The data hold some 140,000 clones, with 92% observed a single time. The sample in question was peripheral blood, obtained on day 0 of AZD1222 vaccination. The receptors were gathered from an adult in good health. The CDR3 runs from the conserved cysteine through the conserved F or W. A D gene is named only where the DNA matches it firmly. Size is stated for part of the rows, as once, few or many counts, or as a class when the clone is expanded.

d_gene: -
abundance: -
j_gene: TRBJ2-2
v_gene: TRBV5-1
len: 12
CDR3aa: CASSLTTGELFF
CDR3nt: TGCGCCAGCAGCTTAACCACCGGGGAGCTGTTTTTT

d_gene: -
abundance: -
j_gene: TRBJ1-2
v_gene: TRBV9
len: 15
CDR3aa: CASSVGALTGYGYTF
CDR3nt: TGTGCCAGCAGCGTAGGGGCCCTCACAGGCTATGGCTACACCTTC

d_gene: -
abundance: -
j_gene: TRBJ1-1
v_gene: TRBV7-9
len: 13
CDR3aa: CASSLRGSTEAFF
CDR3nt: TGTGCCAGCAGCTTACGGGGTAGCACTGAAGCTTTCTTT

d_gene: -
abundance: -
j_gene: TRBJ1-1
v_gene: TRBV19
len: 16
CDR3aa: CASSSPRPGEATEAFF
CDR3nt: TGTGCCAGTAGTTCCCCACGCCCAGGGGAGGCCACTGAAGCTTTCTTT

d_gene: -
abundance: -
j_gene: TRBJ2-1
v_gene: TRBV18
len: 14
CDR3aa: CASSARGPRNEQFF
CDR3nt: TGTGCCAGCTCCGCCCGGGGACCCCGCAATGAGCAGTTCTTC

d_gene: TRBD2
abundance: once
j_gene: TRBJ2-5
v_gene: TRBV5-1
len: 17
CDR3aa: CASSRTSGGAGQETQYF
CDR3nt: TGCGCCAGCAGTCGGACTAGCGGGGGGGCCGGCCAAGAGACCCAGTACTTC

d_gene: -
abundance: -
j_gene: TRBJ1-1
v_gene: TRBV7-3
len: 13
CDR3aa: CASSSDANTEAFF
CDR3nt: TGTGCCAGCAGCTCCGACGCGAACACTGAAGCTTTCTTT

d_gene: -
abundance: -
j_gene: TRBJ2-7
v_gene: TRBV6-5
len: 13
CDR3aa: CASRVALPYEQYF
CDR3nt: TGTGCCAGCAGAGTAGCGTTGCCCTACGAGCAGTACTTC

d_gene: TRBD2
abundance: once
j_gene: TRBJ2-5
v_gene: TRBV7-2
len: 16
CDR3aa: CASSKFSGGATGTQYF
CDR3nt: TGTGCCAGCAGCAAATTTAGCGGGGGGGCTACGGGGACCCAGTACTTC

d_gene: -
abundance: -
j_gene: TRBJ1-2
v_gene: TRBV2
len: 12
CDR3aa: CASNYLRGGYTF
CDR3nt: TGTGCCAGCAACTACTTACGAGGCGGCTACACCTTC

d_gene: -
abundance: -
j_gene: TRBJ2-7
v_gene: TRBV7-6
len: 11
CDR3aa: CASSQGWEQYF
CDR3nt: TGTGCCAGCAGCCAAGGTTGGGAGCAGTACTTC

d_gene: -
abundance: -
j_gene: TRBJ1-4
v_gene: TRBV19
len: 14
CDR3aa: CASSGNRANEKLFF
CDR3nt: TGTGCCAGTTCAGGGAACCGGGCTAATGAAAAACTGTTTTTT

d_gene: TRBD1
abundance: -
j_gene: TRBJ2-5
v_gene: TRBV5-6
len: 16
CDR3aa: CASSLRTGWAGETQYF
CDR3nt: TGTGCCAGCAGCCTTCGGACAGGGTGGGCGGGGGAGACCCAGTACTTC

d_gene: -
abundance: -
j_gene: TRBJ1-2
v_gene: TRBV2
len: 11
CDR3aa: CASRPEGGYTF
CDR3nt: TGTGCCAGCAGACCTGAGGGTGGCTACACCTTC

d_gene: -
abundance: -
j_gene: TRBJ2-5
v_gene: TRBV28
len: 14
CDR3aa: CASSHQGYEETQYF
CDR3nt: TGTGCCAGCAGTCACCAGGGGTACGAAGAGACCCAGTACTTC

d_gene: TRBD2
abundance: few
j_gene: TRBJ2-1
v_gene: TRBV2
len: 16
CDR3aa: CASSLTSGDPYNEQFF
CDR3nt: TGTGCCAGCAGTCTGACTAGCGGTGACCCATACAATGAGCAGTTCTTC

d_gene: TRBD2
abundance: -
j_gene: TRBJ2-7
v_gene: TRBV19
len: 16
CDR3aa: CASSSPGGPRGYEQYF
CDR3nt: TGTGCCAGTAGTTCACCGGGAGGACCGAGGGGCTACGAGCAGTACTTC

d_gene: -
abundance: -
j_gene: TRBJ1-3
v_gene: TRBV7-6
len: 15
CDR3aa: CASSSNRVSGNTIYF
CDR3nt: TGTGCCAGCAGCTCAAACAGGGTCTCTGGAAACACCATATATTTT

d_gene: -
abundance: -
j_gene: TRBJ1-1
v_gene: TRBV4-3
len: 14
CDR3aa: CASSQVSQNTEAFF
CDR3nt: TGCGCCAGCAGCCAAGTTAGCCAGAACACTGAAGCTTTCTTT

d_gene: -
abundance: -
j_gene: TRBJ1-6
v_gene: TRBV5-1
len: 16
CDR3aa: CASSLAYRGMGSPLHF
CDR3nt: TGCGCCAGCAGCTTGGCCTATAGAGGGATGGGTTCACCCCTCCACTTT

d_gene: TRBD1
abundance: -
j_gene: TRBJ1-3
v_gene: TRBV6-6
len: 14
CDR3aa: CASRGTAFGNTIYF
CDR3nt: TGTGCCAGCAGGGGGACAGCATTTGGAAACACCATATATTTT

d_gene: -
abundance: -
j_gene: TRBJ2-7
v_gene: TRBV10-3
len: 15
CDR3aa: CAISHQGGRSYEQYF
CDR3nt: TGTGCCATCAGTCATCAGGGTGGGAGATCATACGAGCAGTACTTC

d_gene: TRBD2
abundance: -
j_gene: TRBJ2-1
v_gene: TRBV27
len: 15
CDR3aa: CASCPWTSGDNEQFF
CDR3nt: TGTGCCAGCTGCCCTTGGACTAGCGGGGACAATGAGCAGTTCTTC